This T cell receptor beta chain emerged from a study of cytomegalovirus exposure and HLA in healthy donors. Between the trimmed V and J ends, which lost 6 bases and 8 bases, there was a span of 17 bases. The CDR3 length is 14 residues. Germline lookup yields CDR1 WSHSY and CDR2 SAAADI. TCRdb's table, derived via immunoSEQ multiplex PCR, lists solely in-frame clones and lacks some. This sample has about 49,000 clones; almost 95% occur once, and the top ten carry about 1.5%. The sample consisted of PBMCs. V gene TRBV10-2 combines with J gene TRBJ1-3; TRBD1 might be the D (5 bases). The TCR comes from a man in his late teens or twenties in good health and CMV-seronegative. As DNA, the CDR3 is TGCGCCAGCAGGGGGGGTTCTGGATGGGACACCATATATTTT. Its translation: CASRGGSGWDTIYF.